This TCR beta chain was recovered during a study of cytomegalovirus exposure and HLA in healthy donors. The CDR3 has 15 amino acids. Germline V gene lookup returns CDR1 SGHRS and CDR2 YFSETQ. Germline trimming cut 7 bases from V and 1 base from J; bases unmatched to any gene: 9. With 60 Vbeta and 13 Jbeta primers, the PCR was carried out. Using immunoSEQ multiplex PCR, the repertoire was profiled, and TCRdb retains in-frame clones only, with some absent. The table records some 150,000 clones, 76% of them present only once. The sample comprised PBMCs. This chain links TRBV5-1 with TRBJ1-1; TRBD1 matches 8 bases. This receptor was obtained from a female donor in good health and CMV-seropositive. In nucleotides, the CDR3 is TGCGCCAGCCGCCCAGGGGGCTCAGGGAACACTGAAGCTTTCTTT. Its translation is CASRPGGSGNTEAFF.